This T cell receptor beta chain was identified during a study of blood T cell repertoires in COVID-19. Study in general: Samples taken during acute and convalescent COVID-19 were collected in the United States, Italy and Spain. The cDNA or gDNA used as material had been derived from T cells, B-cell-depleted T cells, or PBMCs.

Trimming cost V 1 base and J 6 bases, with 9 bases left between them. Germline CDR1 reads MGHRA; CDR2 reads YSYEKL. This CDR3 is built from 13 residues. Profiled with immunoSEQ multiplex PCR; TCRdb holds only in-frame clones, not every one. The sample includes some 55,000 clones, 65% to 80% seen only once; the top ten take about 40%. The count of this clone is one. The chain links TRBV4-1 to TRBJ1-1, with a tentative D call TRBD1 (6 bases). The source is a man aged 65-85 years with active or convalescent COVID-19. The sample comprised peripheral blood. CDR3 coding DNA: TGCGCCAGCAGCCAAGGGACAGAGGCTGAAGCTTTCTTT. Translation gives CASSQGTEAEAFF.